Presented here are 31 T cell receptor beta chains from one specimen sequenced in a study of shared clonotypes between healthy human individuals. Method: immunoSEQ multiplex PCR; TCRdb's copy keeps in-frame clones and lacks some. The sample has 550,000 to 800,000 clones, roughly 87% seen once. The sequenced sample consisted of memory CD8+ T cells from PBMCs. Subset noted: CD45RO+ cells pooled with CCR7-negative TemRA cells. These receptors were obtained from a man younger than 30 in good health. Some clones in this sample may be carry-over from other donors' samples.

The chain combines TRBV11-1 with TRBJ1-2; no firm D call. The V gene's germline CDR1 is SGHAT and CDR2 FQDESV (reference sequence). V was shortened by 2 bases and J by 8 bases, with 15 bases between the two germline ends. The CDR3 totals 14 residues. CDR3 nucleotide sequence: TGTGCCAGCAGCTTAAGTAACGGACTAATAGGCTACACCTTC. Its translation: CASSLSNGLIGYTF.

The V call is TRBV4-2, the J call TRBJ1-1; a weak D match, TRBD1 (6 bases). V lost 1 base to trimming and J lost 0 bases, with 12 bases between them. Germline assignment: CDR1 LGHNA and CDR2 YNFKEQ. The CDR3 is 16 amino acids. The CDR3 region has the DNA TGTGCCAGCAGCCAAGGTATCCGGGACATGAACACTGAAGCTTTCTTT. Translating it yields CASSQGIRDMNTEAFF.

This chain uses TRBV4-1 with TRBJ2-1, with 7 bases fitting TRBD2. Germline lookup yields CDR1 MGHRA and CDR2 YSYEKL. This CDR3 is built from 17 residues. Trimming removed 0 bases from V and 3 bases from J; junction bases left unmatched: 8. The CDR3 region has the DNA TGCGCCAGCAGCCAAGATCGGGCTAGCGGTCTCTACAATGAGCAGTTCTTC. Protein: CASSQDRASGLYNEQFF.

This chain joins TRBV4-1 and TRBJ1-4, with D tentatively TRBD1 (5 bases). Looked up from germline, CDR1 is MGHRA and CDR2 is YSYEKL. The CDR3 runs 15 residues. Trimming took off 1 base at V and 5 bases at J, with 11 bases between the two ends. The CDR3 reads CASSQGTPVNEKLFF. Here the CDR3 DNA reads TGCGCCAGCAGCCAAGGGACACCCGTAAATGAAAAACTGTTTTTT.

The rearrangement uses TRBV6-1 and TRBJ1-4; 8 positions agree with TRBD1. This CDR3 contains 15 residues. Germline CDR1 MNHNS, CDR2 SASEGT. V trimming: 5 bases; J trimming: 5 bases; junction bases outside the gene matches: 7. Written as DNA, the CDR3 is TGTGCCAGCAGTATCAACAGGGGGTCCAATGAAAAACTGTTTTTT. Translating it yields CASSINRGSNEKLFF.

The J gene is TRBJ2-1, the V gene TRBV6-6, with 7 bases identical to TRBD2. Germline loops: CDR1 MNHNY, CDR2 SVGAGI (reference sequence). The CDR3 is 16 amino acids. The ends lost 3 bases at V and 0 bases at J; junction bases unmatched: 5. The CDR3 reads CASSYQGGSSYNEQFF. The CDR3, as DNA: TGTGCCAGCAGTTATCAGGGCGGGAGCTCCTACAATGAGCAGTTCTTC.

This rearrangement joins TRBV19 to TRBJ2-5; 8 bases align to TRBD2. After removal of 5 bases from V and 6 bases from J, the junction contained 5 bases not matched to a gene. The CDR3 loop spans 13 amino acids. CDR1 and CDR2 (germline): LNHDA, SQIVND (reference sequence). This CDR3 is CASSPGGVQTQYF. As DNA, the CDR3 is TGTGCCAGTAGTCCGGGAGGGGTCCAGACCCAGTACTTC.

Worth noting for this clone: Other DNA sequences in this specimen translate into the identical CDR3. The rearrangement uses TRBV9 and TRBJ1-1; D not certain. Trimming shortened V by 0 bases and J by 1 base, and 7 bases separated the two germline ends. CDR3 size: 14 residues. CDR1 is SGDLS and CDR2 is YYNGEE in the germline V gene. Here the CDR3 DNA reads TGTGCCAGCAGCGTAGGGCAGAAGAACACTGAAGCTTTCTTT. Residues: CASSVGQKNTEAFF.

The gene calls are TRBV2 and TRBJ1-1, with TRBD1 matching over 7 bases. CDR1 is SNHLY, CDR2 FYNNEI, per germline. V lost 7 bases, J lost 0 bases, and 5 bases stayed unmatched. The CDR3 sequence is 14 residues long. The CDR3 sequence: CASTGTALNTEAFF. CDR3 nucleotide sequence: TGTGCCAGCACCGGGACAGCCCTGAACACTGAAGCTTTCTTT. Filled out from reference TRBV2 and TRBJ1-1, the complete variable domain reads EPEVTQTPSHQVTQMGQEVILRCVPISNHLYFYWYRQILGQKVEFLVSFYNNEISEKSEIFDDQFSVERPDGSNFTLKIRSTKLEDSAMYFCASTGTALNTEAFFGQGTRLTVV.

The V and J genes are TRBV28 and TRBJ2-3, with TRBD1 identical over 10 bases. Germline values: CDR1 MDHEN, CDR2 SYDVKM. The CDR3 consists of 16 residues. Losses at the gene ends were 5 bases for V and 7 bases for J; bases not matched to a gene: 12. The CDR3 bases are TGTGCCAGCAGTCCGACAGGGGGCGGTTTGGGGTATACGCAGTATTTT. Its protein is CASSPTGGGLGYTQYF. The variable domain in full, with the rest retrieved from reference TRBV28 and TRBJ2-3, is DVKVTQSSRYLVKRTGEKVFLECVQDMDHENMFWYRQDPGLGLRLIYFSYDVKMKEKGDIPEGYSVSREKKERFSLILESASTNQTSMYLCASSPTGGGLGYTQYFGPGTRLTVL.

The chain combines TRBV13 with TRBJ2-5; 9 bases match TRBD2. Germline V CDR1 and CDR2: PRHDT, FYEKMQ (reference sequence). Trimming at V came to 5 bases and at J to 4 bases, leaving 14 bases not matched to a gene. The CDR3 is made up of 17 amino acids. The CDR3 sequence is CASSLGAGGAFGETQYF. CDR3 sequence (DNA): TGTGCCAGCAGCCTCGGGGCGGGAGGGGCTTTTGGAGAGACCCAGTACTTC.

V gene TRBV4-1 combines with J gene TRBJ2-7, with D unclear. Looked up from germline, CDR1 is MGHRA and CDR2 is YSYEKL. V dropped 4 bases and J dropped 4 bases, with 17 bases sitting between them. There are 15 residues in the CDR3. CDR3 sequence: CASSLIPQAPYEQYF. The DNA for the CDR3 is TGCGCCAGCAGCCTTATTCCCCAGGCGCCGTACGAGCAGTACTTC.

The sample holds a few counts of this clone. This chain joins TRBV7-6 and TRBJ2-2, with 8 bases fitting TRBD1. The trim removed 5 bases at V and 4 bases at J, leaving 6 bases unmatched. Germline V lookup: CDR1 SGHVS, CDR2 FNYEAQ. This CDR3 is built from 15 residues. CDR3 sequence (DNA): TGTGCCAGCAGCCTCGACAGGGGATCCACCGGGGAGCTGTTTTTT. It is translated as CASSLDRGSTGELFF.

A word on this clone: Sequence at one end of the junction differs from germline and may be a read error. The gene calls are TRBV19 and TRBJ1-2; D is unresolved. This CDR3 region has 12 residues. Germline V lookup: CDR1 LNHDA, CDR2 SQIVND (reference sequence). The CDR3 coding sequence is TGTGCCAGTAGTATCCCCGACTCGTCCCGTTACTTC. The encoded protein is CASSIPDSSRYF.

In the case of this clone: The sample has other DNA sequences that encode this CDR3 too. V usage is TRBV5-6 and J usage is TRBJ1-2; D perhaps matches TRBD1 (5 bases). The CDR3 loop spans 14 amino acids. The germline V and J ends were trimmed by 0 bases and 4 bases, with 10 bases remaining between them. Germline CDR1 and CDR2: SGHDT and YYEEEE. CDR3 sequence reads: CASSLGGAGYGYTF. CDR3 coding DNA: TGTGCCAGCAGCTTGGGAGGGGCGGGCTATGGCTACACCTTC.

The rearrangement uses TRBV4-1 and TRBJ2-7; the D call may be TRBD1 or TRBD2 (5 bases each). Germline V gives CDR1 MGHRA, CDR2 YSYEKL. Trimming removed 0 bases at V and 1 base at J, with 7 bases between. This CDR3 is built from 14 residues. CDR3 nucleotide sequence: TGCGCCAGCAGCCAAGATGGGGGATCCTACGAGCAGTACTTC. Its translation is CASSQDGGSYEQYF.

V and J are TRBV7-2 and TRBJ2-7, with D perhaps TRBD2 (6 bases). The V end was cut by 8 bases, the J end by 6 bases, with 23 bases between. Germline CDR1 reads SGHTA; CDR2 reads FQGNSA. CDR3 length: 15 amino acids. The CDR3 here is CASRLSPGGAGEQYF. The CDR3 DNA reads as TGTGCCAGCCGTCTTAGTCCCGGCGGGGCAGGCGAGCAGTACTTC. The whole variable domain, remainder taken from reference TRBV7-2 and TRBJ2-7, is GAGVSQSPSNKVTEKGKDVELRCDPISGHTALYWYRQSLGQGLEFLIYFQGNSAPDKSGLPSDRFSAERTGGSVSTLTIQRTQQEDSAVYLCASRLSPGGAGEQYFGPGTRLTVT.

This sequence joins TRBV28 and TRBJ1-1, with D perhaps matching TRBD1 (5 bases). CDR3 length: 15 amino acids. Trimming pared 5 bases from V and 3 bases from J, leaving 16 bases between. Germline CDR1 MDHEN, CDR2 SYDVKM. The CDR3 reads CASSNLGGVDTEAFF. CDR3 nucleotide sequence: TGTGCCAGCAGTAACCTCGGGGGTGTGGACACTGAAGCTTTCTTT. The full variable domain, in which reference TRBV28 and TRBJ1-1 provide the parts outside the CDR3, is DVKVTQSSRYLVKRTGEKVFLECVQDMDHENMFWYRQDPGLGLRLIYFSYDVKMKEKGDIPEGYSVSREKKERFSLILESASTNQTSMYLCASSNLGGVDTEAFFGQGTRLTVV.

V usage is TRBV2 and J usage is TRBJ2-1, with 14 bases fitting TRBD2. Per the germline V gene, CDR1 is SNHLY and CDR2 is FYNNEI. V was clipped by 6 bases and J by 8 bases; unmatched bases: 15. The CDR3 has 18 amino acids. CDR3 coding DNA: TGTGCCAGCAGAGTGGCGCCGGGACTAGCGGGAGTTGGGGATGAGCAGTTCTTC. This translates into CASRVAPGLAGVGDEQFF.

The rearrangement links TRBV11-1 to TRBJ2-1; TRBD2 agrees at 10 bases. Germline CDR1 SGHAT, CDR2 FQDESV (reference sequence). V shed 3 bases and J 2 bases; nucleotides not matched to a gene: 7. CDR3 size: 17 residues. DNA for the CDR3: TGTGCCAGCAGCTTTCTCCGGACTAGCGGAACCTACAATGAGCAGTTCTTC. As protein: CASSFLRTSGTYNEQFF.

The chain carries TRBV7-8 and TRBJ2-4; D may be TRBD1 (6 bases). Germline V gene lookup returns CDR1 SGHVS and CDR2 FQNEAQ. The CDR3 has 12 amino acids. V dropped 8 bases and J dropped 5 bases, with 10 bases sitting between them. CDR3 loop: CASGGPQNIQYF. The CDR3 DNA reads TGTGCCAGCGGGGGCCCTCAAAACATTCAGTACTTC. The variable domain in full, completed from reference TRBV7-8 and TRBJ2-4, reads GAGVSQSPRYKVAKRGQDVALRCDPISGHVSLFWYQQALGQGPEFLTYFQNEAQLDKSGLPSDRFFAERPEGSVSTLKIQRTQQEDSAVYLCASGGPQNIQYFGAGTRLSVL.

The chain has TRBV5-6 and TRBJ2-2; 7 bases are shared with TRBD2. CDR1 and CDR2 (germline): SGHDT, YYEEEE. This CDR3 region has 16 residues. Trimming removed 4 bases from V and 3 bases from J; junction bases left unmatched: 9. As DNA, the CDR3 is TGTGCCAGCAGCCGAGGGCTAGCGGATTACACCGGGGAGCTGTTTTTT. It codes for CASSRGLADYTGELFF.

The genes are TRBV5-1 and TRBJ2-7, with D perhaps matching TRBD1 (6 bases). From germline, CDR1 is SGHRS and CDR2 YFSETQ. The CDR3 is made up of 13 amino acids. Trimming took 3 bases from V and 4 from J, leaving 11 bases between them. The CDR3 region is CASSSGQNYEQYF. The CDR3 DNA follows: TGCGCCAGCAGCTCGGGACAAAATTACGAGCAGTACTTC. Variable domain in full (rest from reference TRBV5-1 and TRBJ2-7): KAGVTQTPRYLIKTRGQQVTLSCSPISGHRSVSWYQQTPGQGLQFLFEYFSETQRNKGNFPGRFSGRQFSNSRSEMNVSTLELGDSALYLCASSSGQNYEQYFGPGTRLTVT.

This sequence joins TRBV19 and TRBJ2-1, with TRBD2 matching 10 bases. Germline CDR1 LNHDA, CDR2 SQIVND (reference sequence). V shed 3 bases and J 9 bases; nucleotides not matched to a gene: 14. CDR3 size: 17 residues. CDR3 DNA: TGTGCCAGTAGTATCCCCTCGGTGAGCGGGAGGGCTTTTGAGCAGTTCTTC. Its translation is CASSIPSVSGRAFEQFF.

The V call is TRBV4-1, the J call TRBJ1-1; no definite D call. V gave up 2 bases and J gave up 2 bases, with 9 bases separating them. The CDR3 length is 14 residues. Germline V gene sequence: CDR1 MGHRA, CDR2 YSYEKL. This chain's CDR3 is CASSQLTLNTEAFF. The CDR3 DNA reads TGCGCCAGCAGCCAACTGACACTTAACACTGAAGCTTTCTTT.

This chain links TRBV9 with TRBJ2-7; 7 nucleotides agree with TRBD1. The CDR3 runs 13 residues. V lost 2 bases to trimming and J lost 2 bases; unmatched junction nucleotides: 1. Germline CDR1 reads SGDLS; CDR2 reads YYNGEE. The CDR3 protein is CASSVTGAYEQYF. The DNA of the CDR3 is TGTGCCAGCAGCGTCACAGGGGCCTACGAGCAGTACTTC. The variable domain in full, with the rest retrieved from reference TRBV9 and TRBJ2-7, is DSGVTQTPKHLITATGQRVTLRCSPRSGDLSVYWYQQSLDQGLQFLIQYYNGEERAKGNILERFSAQQFPDLHSELNLSSLELGDSALYFCASSVTGAYEQYFGPGTRLTVT.

The rearrangement uses TRBV6-1 and TRBJ2-1; D remains unclear. V was shortened by 4 bases and J by 3 bases, with 13 bases between the two germline ends. The CDR3 contains 15 residues. Germline V gives CDR1 MNHNS, CDR2 SASEGT. CDR3 residues: CASSGDSPYYNEQFF. CDR3 nucleotide sequence: TGTGCCAGCAGTGGGGATTCCCCCTACTACAATGAGCAGTTCTTC.

V and J are TRBV15 and TRBJ1-5, with TRBD1 identical over 7 bases. Germline V gene data show CDR1 as LNHNV and CDR2 as YYDKDF (reference sequence). The V segment lost 2 bases and the J segment 4 bases; nucleotides outside the gene matches: 5. This CDR3 has 15 residues. Here the CDR3 DNA reads TGTGCCACCAGCAGACCACAGGGGAGGAATCAGCCCCAGCATTTT. The encoded protein is CATSRPQGRNQPQHF.

V and J are TRBV5-4 and TRBJ2-2; 9 nucleotides align to TRBD1. The length of the CDR3 is 15 residues. The germline V gene has CDR1 SGHNT and CDR2 YYREEE (reference sequence). The V gene end was trimmed by 4 bases and the J gene end by 6 bases; junction bases not matched to a gene: 7. The CDR3 loop reads CASSPRTGAAGELFF. The CDR3 DNA follows: TGTGCCAGCAGCCCAAGGACAGGGGCCGCCGGGGAGCTGTTTTTT.

The genes are TRBV7-9 and TRBJ2-6, with D hard to call. The CDR3 length is 11 residues. The germline V and J ends were trimmed by 8 bases and 15 bases, with 14 bases remaining between them. Germline values: CDR1 SEHNR, CDR2 FQNEAQ (reference sequence). The CDR3 protein is CASGDSYALTF. CDR3 DNA: TGTGCCAGCGGAGACTCCTACGCCCTGACTTTC.

The chain employs TRBV9 and TRBJ2-1, with no clear D. Trimming removed 4 bases from V and 2 bases from J, with 10 bases in between. This CDR3 is 14 amino acids long. Germline CDR1 SGDLS, CDR2 YYNGEE. The CDR3: CASSQSATYNEQFF. The CDR3 coding sequence is TGTGCCAGCAGCCAGTCAGCGACCTACAATGAGCAGTTCTTC.